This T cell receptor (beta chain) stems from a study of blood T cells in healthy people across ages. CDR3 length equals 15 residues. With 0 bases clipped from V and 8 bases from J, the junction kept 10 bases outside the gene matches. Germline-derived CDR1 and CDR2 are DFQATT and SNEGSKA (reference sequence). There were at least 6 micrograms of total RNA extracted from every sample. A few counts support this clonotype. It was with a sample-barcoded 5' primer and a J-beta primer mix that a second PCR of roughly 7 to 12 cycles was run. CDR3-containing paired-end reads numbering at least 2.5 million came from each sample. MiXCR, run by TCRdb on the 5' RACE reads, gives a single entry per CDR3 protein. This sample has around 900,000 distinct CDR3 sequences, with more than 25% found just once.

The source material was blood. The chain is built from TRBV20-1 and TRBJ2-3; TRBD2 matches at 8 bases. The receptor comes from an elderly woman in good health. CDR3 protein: CSARDGGGSAGTQYF. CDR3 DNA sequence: TGCAGTGCTAGAGATGGCGGGGGGTCCGCAGGTACGCAGTATTTT.